Each of the 11 T cell receptor beta chains below was sequenced from the same sample in a study of cytomegalovirus exposure and HLA in healthy donors. 13 Jbeta primers and 60 Vbeta primers were used for the PCR. Profiling relied on immunoSEQ multiplex PCR, and the TCRdb table lists in-frame clones only, not all of them. The table includes 70,000 to 95,000 clones, less than 75% detected once. Material for sequencing was PBMCs. The receptors were sampled from a woman aged 25 to 39 in good health and CMV-seropositive.

V is TRBV27 and J is TRBJ2-3; 9 bases are shared with TRBD2. The CDR3 has 15 amino acids. Trimming cost V 4 bases and J 0 bases; bases outside gene matches: 2. From germline, CDR1 is MNHEY and CDR2 SMNVEV (reference sequence). CDR3 loop: CASSWLAGSTDTQYF. CDR3 sequence (DNA): TGTGCCAGCAGTTGGCTAGCGGGGAGCACAGATACGCAGTATTTT.

This clone was recorded only once. The gene calls are TRBV2 and TRBJ2-5, with 9 bases that match TRBD2. CDR3 size: 17 residues. V gave up 0 bases and J gave up 1 base; unmatched junction bases: 6. CDR1 and CDR2 from the germline V gene are SNHLY and FYNNEI. The CDR3 here is CASSEARLAGSQETQYF. The CDR3 bases are TGTGCCAGCAGTGAAGCTCGGCTAGCGGGGAGCCAAGAGACCCAGTACTTC.

The genes are TRBV5-4 and TRBJ2-5; TRBD2 aligns across 11 bases. Germline CDR1 reads SGHNT; CDR2 reads YYREEE (reference sequence). V lost 0 bases to trimming and J lost 2 bases; unmatched junction nucleotides: 12. CDR3 length: 19 amino acids. The CDR3: CASSLAAAVTSGGQETQYF. The CDR3 DNA reads as TGTGCCAGCAGCTTGGCCGCGGCAGTTACTAGCGGGGGACAAGAGACCCAGTACTTC.

The CDR3 region has the DNA TGTGCCAGCAGTTACCGAGGCAGCCTGGAAGGTGAAGCTTTCTTT. Translation gives CASSYRGSLEGEAFF. The J gene is TRBJ1-1, the V gene TRBV6-6; D unresolved. Germline lookup yields CDR1 MNHNY and CDR2 SVGAGI (reference sequence). CDR3 length equals 15 residues. Trimming removed 2 bases from V and 7 bases from J, with 17 bases in between.

The J gene is TRBJ1-6, the V gene TRBV25-1; 8 bases fit TRBD1. The junction had 7 bases not matched to a gene; V was cut back by 5 bases and J by 7 bases. The V gene's germline CDR1 is MGHDK and CDR2 SYGVNS. The CDR3 consists of 15 residues. The CDR3 region has the DNA TGTGCCAGCAGTTTGACAGGGGCGTCCAATTCACCCCTCCACTTT. It specifies CASSLTGASNSPLHF. Full variable domain (missing parts from reference TRBV25-1 and TRBJ1-6): EADIYQTPRYLVIGTGKKITLECSQTMGHDKMYWYQQDPGMELHLIHYSYGVNSTEKGDLSSESTVSRIRTEHFPLTLESARPSHTSQYLCASSLTGASNSPLHFGNGTRLTVT.

This clone was counted a single time. The V gene is TRBV5-1, the J gene TRBJ2-6; 8 nucleotides match TRBD1. Germline V gene data show CDR1 as SGHRS and CDR2 as YFSETQ. Germline trimming cut 0 bases from V and 4 bases from J; bases unmatched to any gene: 3. The CDR3 has 16 amino acids. The CDR3 reads CASSLAGQGGANVLTF. The DNA of the CDR3 is TGCGCCAGCAGCTTGGCCGGACAGGGAGGGGCCAACGTCCTGACTTTC.

The sample holds a few counts of this clone. This chain uses TRBV4-1 with TRBJ1-2; D gene ambiguous. CDR3 size: 14 residues. Between the trimmed V and J ends, which lost 1 base and 4 bases, there was a span of 10 bases. From germline, CDR1 is MGHRA and CDR2 YSYEKL. CDR3 in DNA: TGCGCCAGCAGCCAAGCCCAAACTCGCTATGGCTACACCTTC. It encodes CASSQAQTRYGYTF.

This sequence joins TRBV30 and TRBJ1-1; D call uncertain. Germline V gene sequence: CDR1 GTSNPN, CDR2 SVGIG (reference sequence). The CDR3 is 14 amino acids. Trimming left V 0 bases short and J 2 bases short, with 10 bases between. The CDR3 loop is CAWSVLPDNTEAFF. CDR3 DNA: TGTGCCTGGAGTGTACTACCAGATAACACTGAAGCTTTCTTT.

The chain joins TRBV18 to TRBJ1-2; D might be TRBD1 (6 bases). V lost 6 bases and J 4 bases, leaving 12 bases between the germline ends. CDR1 KGHSH and CDR2 LQKENI come from the germline V gene. The CDR3 is made up of 13 amino acids. DNA for the CDR3: TGTGCCAGCTCCCTGGACAGCTTCTATGGCTACACCTTC. Translating gives CASSLDSFYGYTF.

The CDR3 is CASTPDSDNQPQHF. The CDR3 DNA reads as TGTGCCAGCACCCCCGACAGTGATAATCAGCCCCAGCATTTT. The V call is TRBV7-3, the J call TRBJ1-5; possible D gene TRBD1, 5 bases. Germline V gives CDR1 SGHTA, CDR2 FQGTGA. The CDR3 sequence is 14 residues long. V shed 7 bases and J shed 4 bases, with 14 bases lying between them.

This clone was recorded only once. The chain carries TRBV9 and TRBJ1-6; D gene unclear. There are 14 residues in the CDR3. Germline V gene lookup returns CDR1 SGDLS and CDR2 YYNGEE. Trimming stripped 0 bases from V and 10 bases from J, with 11 bases between. CDR3 DNA sequence: TGTGCCAGCAGCGTAGGGACTCTTAACTCACCCCTCCACTTT. Protein product: CASSVGTLNSPLHF.